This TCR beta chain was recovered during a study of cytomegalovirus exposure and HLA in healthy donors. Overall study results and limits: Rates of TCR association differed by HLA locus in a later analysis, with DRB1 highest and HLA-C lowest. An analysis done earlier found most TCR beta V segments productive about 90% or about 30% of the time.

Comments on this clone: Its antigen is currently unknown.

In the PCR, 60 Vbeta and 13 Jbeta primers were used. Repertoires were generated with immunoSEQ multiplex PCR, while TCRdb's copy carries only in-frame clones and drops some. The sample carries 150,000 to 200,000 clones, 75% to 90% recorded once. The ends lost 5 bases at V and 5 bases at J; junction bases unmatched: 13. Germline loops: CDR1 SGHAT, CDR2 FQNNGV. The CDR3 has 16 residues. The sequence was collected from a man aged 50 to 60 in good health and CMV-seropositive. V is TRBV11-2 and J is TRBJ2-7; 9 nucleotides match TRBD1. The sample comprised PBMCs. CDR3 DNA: TGTGCCAGCAGCCTTGTCACAGGGGGCCCATTCAACGAGCAGTACTTC. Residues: CASSLVTGGPFNEQYF.